Listed here are 3 T cell receptor beta chains from one sample, sequenced in a study of cytomegalovirus exposure and HLA in healthy donors. PCR used 60 Vbeta primers and 13 Jbeta primers. Clones were read by immunoSEQ multiplex PCR, and TCRdb kept only the in-frame ones, dropping some. The sample consists of about 140,000 clones, roughly three quarters of them appearing once. The sample was PBMCs. These receptors were collected from a male donor in good health and CMV-seronegative.

This clone was observed a single time. The chain uses TRBV7-9 and TRBJ2-2, with D possibly matching TRBD1 (6 bases). From germline, CDR1 is SEHNR and CDR2 FQNEAQ (reference sequence). CDR3 length: 14 amino acids. V lost 3 bases to trimming and J lost 7 bases, with 12 bases between them. CDR3 residues: CASSFIQGIGELFF. CDR3 DNA sequence: TGTGCCAGCAGCTTCATACAGGGCATCGGGGAGCTGTTTTTT.

The chain combines TRBV2 with TRBJ2-7; no definite D call. With 8 bases removed from V and 1 base from J, the gap between germline ends came to 9 bases. CDR1 is SNHLY and CDR2 is FYNNEI in the germline V gene. The CDR3 covers 12 residues. The CDR3 is CASASRSYEQYF. For the CDR3, the DNA is TGTGCCAGCGCCTCTAGATCCTACGAGCAGTACTTC.

V and J are TRBV2 and TRBJ2-4, with 7 nucleotides matching TRBD1. Germline CDR1 and CDR2: SNHLY and FYNNEI. This CDR3 is 15 amino acids long. With V trimmed by 5 bases and J by 3 bases, 7 bases remained unmatched. Written as DNA, the CDR3 is TGTGCCAGCAGTTCTACAGGGGAAGTCAAAAACATTCAGTACTTC. It specifies CASSSTGEVKNIQYF.